The 20 T cell receptor beta chains given below trace back to one sample, sequenced in a study of T-cell reconstitution after alpha-beta-depleted transplantation in children (dated by TCRdb to between 2015 and 2016). The treatment or condition label corresponds to: allogeneic hematopoietic cell transplantation with graft depleted of TCRalphabeta T cells and CD19 B cells. Library method: PCR. For sequencing, an Illumina HiSeq 2500 was employed. TCR libraries were prepared with molecular barcoding, using unique molecular identifiers to normalize TCRbeta repertoire quantification. The raw public reads went through TCRdb reprocessing: fastp at Q25, MiXCR clone calling, in-frame beta chains kept. For every CDR3 protein sequence, its rows merge into one entry that carries the most common genes and DNA. This sample gives fewer than 550,000 distinct CDR3 sequences in total; under 12% of them show up just once. 2% of the sample is taken by the ten largest.

Sequenced here: PBMCs, sampled before TCRalphabeta/CD19-depleted stem cell transplant. The source is a child aged 2 to 10 with inherited bone marrow failure, due to receive a stem cell transplant.

This clonotype was recorded many times. V gene TRBV12-3 or TRBV12-4 combines with J gene TRBJ2-1, with TRBD1 as a possible D gene (5 bases). V lost 7 bases, J lost 4 bases, and 8 bases lay in between. The CDR3 spans 12 residues. CDR3: CASMRQYNEQFF. The CDR3 bases are TGTGCCAGCATGCGACAGTACAATGAGCAGTTCTTC.

Many counts were recorded for this clonotype. The CDR3 loop is CASSLSYRSRYEQYF. CDR3 coding DNA: TGTGCCAGCAGTTTATCCTACAGATCGCGCTACGAGCAGTACTTC. V gene TRBV12-3 or TRBV12-4 combines with J gene TRBJ2-7, with D uncertain. This CDR3 has 15 residues. The V end lost 2 bases, the J end lost 3 bases, and 14 bases lay between the germline ends.

This clonotype has just a few counts. V is TRBV7-2 and J is TRBJ2-7; TRBD2 is a possible D gene (7 bases). Trimming pared 2 bases from V and 3 bases from J, leaving 14 bases between. CDR3 length equals 15 residues. CDR1 SGHTA and CDR2 FQGNSA come from the germline V gene. The CDR3: CASSLLGGAIYEQYF. DNA for the CDR3: TGTGCCAGCAGCTTACTGGGGGGGGCGATCTACGAGCAGTACTTC.

This clonotype was found many times. V is TRBV20-1 and J is TRBJ2-1; D is perhaps TRBD2 (5 bases). There are 13 residues in the CDR3. Germline lookup yields CDR1 DFQATT and CDR2 SNEGSKA (reference sequence). The V end lost 4 bases, the J end lost 6 bases, and 13 bases lay between the germline ends. The CDR3 coding sequence is TGCAGTGCTACGGTACTAGGTCCCAATGAGCAGTTCTTC. Amino acids: CSATVLGPNEQFF.

This clonotype has a handful of counts. The chain employs TRBV20-1 and TRBJ1-4; tentative D call: TRBD1 (5 bases). The V gene lost 0 bases and the J gene lost 8 bases, with 13 bases spanning the gap. The CDR3 loop spans 14 amino acids. CDR1 and CDR2 from the germline V gene are DFQATT and SNEGSKA (reference sequence). The CDR3 region has the DNA TGCAGTGCTAGAGATAGAAGGGGTTACGAAAAACTGTTTTTT. It is translated as CSARDRRGYEKLFF.

This chain uses TRBV24-1 with TRBJ2-1; maybe TRBD1 (5 bases). Trimming took 0 bases from V and 6 from J, leaving 11 bases between them. The CDR3 contains 15 residues. The germline gives CDR1 KGHDR, CDR2 SFDVKD. The CDR3 here is CATSDLLGEGNEQFF. CDR3 sequence (DNA): TGTGCCACCAGTGATTTGCTAGGGGAAGGCAATGAGCAGTTCTTC.

This clonotype was detected many times. This chain connects TRBV5-1 to TRBJ2-1; D might be TRBD2 (5 bases). In germline, CDR1 is SGHRS, CDR2 YFSETQ. This CDR3 spans 14 amino acids. V lost 4 bases, J lost 7 bases, and 15 bases lay in between. The CDR3 protein is CASSDGSPGNEQFF. The CDR3 bases are TGCGCCAGCAGCGACGGTAGCCCGGGGAATGAGCAGTTCTTC.

This clonotype came up many times. This chain links TRBV6-5 with TRBJ1-1; tentative D call: TRBD1 (5 bases). This CDR3 has 14 residues. Trimming left V 3 bases short and J 4 bases short, with 12 bases between. Germline lookup yields CDR1 MNHEY and CDR2 SVGAGI. In nucleotides, the CDR3 is TGTGCCAGCAGTTATTTTTCAGGGCCCACTGAAGCTTTCTTT. Protein sequence: CASSYFSGPTEAFF.

About this clonotype itself: The germline gene is not matched at one end of the junction; a read error may be the cause. V and J are TRBV9 and TRBJ2-7; 7 bases agree with TRBD1. The CDR3 has 14 amino acids. Per the germline V gene, CDR1 is SGDLS and CDR2 is YYNGEE. CDR3 sequence reads: CAGSPAGGAYEQYF. CDR3 DNA: TGTGCCGGCAGCCCCGCAGGGGGAGCCTACGAGCAGTACTTC.

In this sample, this clonotype turned up once. Without the conserved terminal phenylalanine or tryptophan, this CDR3 likely stems from a read error. This chain uses TRBV6-2 or TRBV6-3 with TRBJ2-7, with 11 bases fitting TRBD2. Germline lookup yields CDR1 MNHEY and CDR2 SVGEGT. J was trimmed by 5 bases and V by 7 bases; bases with no gene match: 7. This CDR3 has 14 residues. The CDR3 reads CASTLAGGPHEQYL. CDR3 nucleotides: TGTGCCAGCACCCTAGCGGGAGGCCCCCACGAGCAGTACCTC.

This clonotype was counted at least ten times. This chain connects TRBV7-8 to TRBJ1-5, with D possibly being TRBD1 (5 bases). V gave up 3 bases and J gave up 2 bases, with 8 bases separating them. Germline V gives CDR1 SGHVS, CDR2 FQNEAQ. The CDR3 extends over 14 amino acids. Written as DNA, the CDR3 is TGTGCCAGCAGCTTCCCGGGGCGCAATCAGCCCCAGCATTTT. It encodes CASSFPGRNQPQHF. The whole variable domain, remainder taken from reference TRBV7-8 and TRBJ1-5, is GAGVSQSPRYKVAKRGQDVALRCDPISGHVSLFWYQQALGQGPEFLTYFQNEAQLDKSGLPSDRFFAERPEGSVSTLKIQRTQQEDSAVYLCASSFPGRNQPQHFGDGTRLSIL.

The gene calls are TRBV19 and TRBJ1-2; D unclear. The CDR3 has 14 amino acids. Germline CDR1 reads LNHDA; CDR2 reads SQIVND (reference sequence). Trimming left V 7 bases short and J 1 base short, with 13 bases between. The CDR3 loop is CASKKEILNYGYTF. Here the CDR3 DNA reads TGTGCCAGTAAGAAGGAGATACTTAACTATGGCTACACCTTC.

This clonotype was seen at least ten times. CDR3 sequence reads: CASSPRQGRRNTEAFF. In nucleotides, the CDR3 is TGCGCCAGCAGCCCCCGACAGGGGAGAAGGAACACTGAAGCTTTCTTT. The V and J genes are TRBV5-1 and TRBJ1-1; 8 bases fit TRBD1. The trim removed 4 bases at V and 1 base at J, leaving 9 bases unmatched. This CDR3 spans 16 amino acids. In germline, CDR1 is SGHRS, CDR2 YFSETQ.

This clonotype was seen at least ten times. The chain joins TRBV6-1 to TRBJ1-1, with a possible D match to TRBD1 (5 bases). Trimming left V 8 bases short and J 1 base short, with 17 bases between. CDR3 length: 15 amino acids. Per the germline V gene, CDR1 is MNHNS and CDR2 is SASEGT. CDR3 DNA sequence: TGTGCCAGCCCCATCATGGCAGGGACGAACACTGAAGCTTTCTTT. This sequence encodes CASPIMAGTNTEAFF.

The table lists this clonotype with many counts. This rearrangement joins TRBV4-1 to TRBJ2-7; possible D gene TRBD1, 6 bases. Germline V gene lookup returns CDR1 MGHRA and CDR2 YSYEKL. CDR3 length equals 16 residues. V lost 3 bases and J 0 bases, leaving 15 bases between the germline ends. CDR3 coding DNA: TGCGCCAGCAGCCAGCCCTGGCAGGGGAACTCCTACGAGCAGTACTTC. Residues: CASSQPWQGNSYEQYF.

This clonotype was picked up many times. The CDR3 sequence: CASSQSKVIQETQYF. Written as DNA, the CDR3 is TGTGCCAGCAGCCAATCAAAGGTGATTCAAGAGACCCAGTACTTC. The chain recombines TRBV4-2 with TRBJ2-5, with unresolved D. There are 15 residues in the CDR3. Germline V gene lookup returns CDR1 LGHNA and CDR2 YNFKEQ. Trimming cost V 2 bases and J 2 bases, with 12 bases left between them.

This clonotype appeared many times. The chain employs TRBV4-3 and TRBJ1-1; 9 bases match TRBD1. The trim removed 0 bases at V and 12 bases at J, leaving 8 bases unmatched. Germline CDR1 and CDR2: LGHNA and YSLEER. The CDR3 has 14 residues. The CDR3 region has the DNA TGCGCCAGCAGCCAAGATGGGGGCGGGACAGGGCCTTTCTTT. This translates into CASSQDGGGTGPFF.

A few counts support this clonotype. This sequence joins TRBV6-2 or TRBV6-3 and TRBJ2-2, with D perhaps given as TRBD1 or TRBD2 (5 bases each). Germline values: CDR1 MNHEY, CDR2 SVGEGT. The CDR3 runs 20 residues. V shed 3 bases and J shed 3 bases, with 26 bases lying between them. The DNA for the CDR3 is TGTGCCAGCAGTTATACCGGTGGGAGCGGTCTAACGGGGCACACCGGGGAGCTGTTTTTT. This gives the protein CASSYTGGSGLTGHTGELFF.

This clonotype has ten or more counts. V and J are TRBV27 and TRBJ2-7; 11 bases agree with TRBD1. The CDR3 consists of 15 residues. V lost 6 bases and J lost 5; bases outside the gene matches: 9. Germline lookup yields CDR1 MNHEY and CDR2 SMNVEV (reference sequence). DNA for the CDR3: TGTGCCAGCAGCAACCGGGACAGGGGGTGGCACGAGCAGTACTTC. It yields the protein CASSNRDRGWHEQYF.

This clonotype showed up many times. J is TRBJ1-5 and V is TRBV10-2; TRBD1 aligns across 8 bases. Germline values: CDR1 WSHSY, CDR2 SAAADI. The CDR3 is 14 residues long. V lost 8 bases, J lost 4 bases, and 7 bases stayed unmatched. CDR3 loop: CASRRDRSNQPQHF. CDR3 sequence (DNA): TGCGCCAGCCGCCGGGACAGGTCGAATCAGCCCCAGCATTTT.